The entry below gives a single T cell receptor (beta chain) sequence along with its context. The sample originates from a study of Tregs in tolerant kidney transplant recipients. Assay used: immunoSEQ multiplex PCR; TCRdb lists only in-frame clones, some missing. The table includes roughly 66,000 clones, more than 90% detected once. V lost 0 bases to trimming and J lost 1 base; unmatched junction nucleotides: 6. Per the germline V gene, CDR1 is SQVTM and CDR2 is ANQGSEA. The CDR3 runs to 15 residues. The chain joins TRBV29-1 to TRBJ2-7, with 7 positions matching TRBD1. The sample here was CD8+ T cells from blood, taken before the transplant. The TCR comes from a human donor who received a combined kidney and bone marrow transplant. Here the CDR3 DNA reads TGCAGCGTTGAAGATCGGGACAGACTATCCTACGAGCAGTACTTC. Translation: CSVEDRDRLSYEQYF.